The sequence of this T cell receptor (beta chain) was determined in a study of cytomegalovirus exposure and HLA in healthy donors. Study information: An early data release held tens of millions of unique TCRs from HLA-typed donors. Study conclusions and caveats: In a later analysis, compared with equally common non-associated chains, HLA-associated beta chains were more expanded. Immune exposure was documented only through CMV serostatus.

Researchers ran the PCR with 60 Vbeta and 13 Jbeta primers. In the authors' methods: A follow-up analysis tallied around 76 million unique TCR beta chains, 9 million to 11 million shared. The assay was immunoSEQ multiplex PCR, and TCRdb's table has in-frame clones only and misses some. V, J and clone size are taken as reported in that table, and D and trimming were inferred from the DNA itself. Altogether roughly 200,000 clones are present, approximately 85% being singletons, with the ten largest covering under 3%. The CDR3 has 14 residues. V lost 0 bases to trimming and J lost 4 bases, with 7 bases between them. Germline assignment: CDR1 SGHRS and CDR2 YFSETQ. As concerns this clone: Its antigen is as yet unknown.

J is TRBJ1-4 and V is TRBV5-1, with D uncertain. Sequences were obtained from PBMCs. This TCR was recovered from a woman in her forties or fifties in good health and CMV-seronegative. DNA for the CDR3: TGCGCCAGCAGCTTGGGCAGTTTTAATGAAAAACTGTTTTTT. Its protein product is CASSLGSFNEKLFF.